The clone carrying this TCR beta chain showed up just a few times. Its antigen is not identified. Prepared libraries of TCR beta cDNA carried unique molecular identifiers. cDNA molecules numbering 400,000 to 550,000 came from roughly 1 to 10 million T cells. TCRdb recomputed calls from the PCR reads with MiXCR, one row per CDR3 protein. The table has about 540,000 distinct CDR3 sequences, around 36% seen once. This record belongs to a study of post-analysis software for immune sequencing data. Study information: Relapsing-remitting, secondary progressive and progressive-relapsing forms made up the multiple sclerosis disease courses.

This CDR3 is 13 amino acids long. Trimming shortened V by 6 bases and J by 3 bases, and 11 bases separated the two germline ends. Germline V gene data show CDR1 as LGHNT and CDR2 as FRNRAP. Study-level findings and limits: When patients were compared with controls, about 5 TRBV segments were more frequent, TRBV5-6, TRBV5-1 and TRBV20-1 among them. Strong same-batch co-clustering of samples appeared with F measure clustering. Relative to controls, patients with multiple sclerosis showed significantly lower normalized Chao1 diversity.

The source of this sequence is a girl between 2 and 17 years old with multiple sclerosis. This chain links TRBV12-5 with TRBJ1-1; perhaps TRBD1 as D (6 bases). Material for sequencing was blood. The DNA for the CDR3 is TGTGCTAGTGGCCAGTGGGGGCACACTGAAGCTTTCTTT. Translation gives CASGQWGHTEAFF.